One and the same sample provided the 10 T cell receptor beta chains below, sequenced in a study of cytomegalovirus exposure and HLA in healthy donors. PCR involved 60 Vbeta and 13 Jbeta primers. Some clones are missing from TCRdb's copy, which holds only in-frame ones; the method was immunoSEQ multiplex PCR. The sample contains about 230,000 clones, more than 60% of which appear only once. The sequencing sample was made of PBMCs. The receptors derive from a woman aged 55-70 years in good health and CMV-seropositive.

V usage is TRBV6-6 and J usage is TRBJ1-3, with 9 bases lining up with TRBD1. After removal of 5 bases from V and 4 bases from J, the junction contained 3 bases not matched to a gene. The CDR3 has 14 residues. Germline assignment: CDR1 MNHNY and CDR2 SVGAGI (reference sequence). CDR3 loop: CASSIGTGGNTIYF. As DNA, the CDR3 is TGTGCCAGCAGTATCGGGACAGGGGGAAACACCATATATTTT.

The chain has TRBV4-3 and TRBJ2-3; 9 positions agree with TRBD1. Per the germline V gene, CDR1 is LGHNA and CDR2 is YSLEER. J lost 3 bases, V lost 1 base, and 8 bases had no gene match. This CDR3 region has 17 residues. CDR3 bases: TGCGCCAGCAGCCAAGTTGCTACAGGGGGCGGGACAGATACGCAGTATTTT. Encoded protein: CASSQVATGGGTDTQYF.

The V and J genes are TRBV19 and TRBJ2-1; D might be TRBD2 (7 bases). V lost 2 bases, J lost 9 bases, and 20 bases lay in between. The CDR3 sequence is 16 residues long. Germline CDR1 is LNHDA and CDR2 is SQIVND (reference sequence). The CDR3 reads CASSIPPATGRGEQFF. The CDR3 DNA reads TGTGCCAGTAGTATACCCCCCGCCACAGGGAGGGGTGAGCAGTTCTTC.

The V call is TRBV5-6, the J call TRBJ1-1, with TRBD1 identical over 8 bases. The CDR3 has 13 residues. The J segment lost 5 bases and the V segment lost 7 bases, leaving 7 bases of the junction unmatched. CDR1 is SGHDT and CDR2 is YYEEEE in the germline V gene. The chain's CDR3 is CASADRGGTEAFF. The CDR3 coding sequence is TGTGCCAGCGCAGACAGGGGAGGAACTGAAGCTTTCTTT.

The V call is TRBV7-2, the J call TRBJ2-3; 8 bases map to TRBD2. Germline trimming cut 5 bases from V and 3 bases from J; bases unmatched to any gene: 7. Germline CDR1 and CDR2: SGHTA and FQGNSA. The CDR3 has 15 amino acids. The CDR3 nucleotides are TGTGCCAGCAGCCGAGGGACTAGTCAAACAGATACGCAGTATTTT. Protein product: CASSRGTSQTDTQYF. Full variable domain (rest looked up from reference TRBV7-2 and TRBJ2-3): GAGVSQSPSNKVTEKGKDVELRCDPISGHTALYWYRQSLGQGLEFLIYFQGNSAPDKSGLPSDRFSAERTGGSVSTLTIQRTQQEDSAVYLCASSRGTSQTDTQYFGPGTRLTVL.

About this clone: The junction departs from the called germline gene at one end, perhaps through a read error. The V call is TRBV6-5, the J call TRBJ1-1; 8 nucleotides line up with TRBD1. CDR1 and CDR2 (germline): MNHEY, SVGAGI. This CDR3 region has 14 residues. The CDR3 DNA follows: TGTGCCAGCAGTAGCAACAGGGGGAACGCTGAAGCTTTCTTT. Its protein is CASSSNRGNAEAFF.

This clone was picked up a small number of times. The chain uses TRBV4-3 and TRBJ1-1; D perhaps matches TRBD1 (6 bases). The CDR3 extends over 16 amino acids. The V gene's germline CDR1 is LGHNA and CDR2 YSLEER. Deletions cut 4 bases from V and 5 bases from J, with 20 bases between. This CDR3 is CASSRGFFGGTTEAFF. The CDR3 DNA reads as TGCGCCAGCAGCCGGGGTTTCTTCGGGGGGACAACTGAAGCTTTCTTT.

V is TRBV28 and J is TRBJ1-2, with TRBD1 matching over 9 bases. The V and J ends lost 7 bases and 10 bases, in that order; junction bases with no gene match: 10. There are 13 residues in the CDR3. Germline V CDR1 and CDR2: MDHEN, SYDVKM. For the CDR3, the DNA is TGTGCCAGCACTCGGGACAGGGCTATGGACTACACCTTC. Its protein is CASTRDRAMDYTF.

CDR3 amino acids: CASSSYRLDSGNTIYF. The DNA for the CDR3 is TGTGCCAGCAGCTCATACAGGCTAGACTCTGGAAACACCATATATTTT. This chain links TRBV7-9 with TRBJ1-3, with D tentatively TRBD1 (5 bases). The CDR3 has 16 amino acids. V lost 4 bases to trimming and J lost 0 bases, with 13 bases between them. Germline V gene sequence: CDR1 SEHNR, CDR2 FQNEAQ (reference sequence). Full variable domain (rest looked up from reference TRBV7-9 and TRBJ1-3): DTGVSQNPRHKITKRGQNVTFRCDPISEHNRLYWYRQTLGQGPEFLTYFQNEAQLEKSRLLSDRFSAERPKGSFSTLEIQRTEQGDSAMYLCASSSYRLDSGNTIYFGEGSWLTVV.

CDR3 DNA sequence: TGTGCCAGCAGCGTAGTGGGACAGGGGGAGGGCCAGCCCCAGCATTTT. This translates into CASSVVGQGEGQPQHF. The V and J genes are TRBV9 and TRBJ1-5; 11 bases agree with TRBD1. The CDR3 loop spans 16 amino acids. The V gene end was trimmed by 0 bases and the J gene end by 7 bases; junction bases not matched to a gene: 6. Germline V gives CDR1 SGDLS, CDR2 YYNGEE.